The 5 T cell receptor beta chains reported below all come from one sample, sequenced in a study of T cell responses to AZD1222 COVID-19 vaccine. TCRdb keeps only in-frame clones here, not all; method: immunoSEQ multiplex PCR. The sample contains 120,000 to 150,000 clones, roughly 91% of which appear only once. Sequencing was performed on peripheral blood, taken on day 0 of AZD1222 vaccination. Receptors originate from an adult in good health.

CDR3 coding DNA: TGTGCCAGTAGTATAGTGGCGAACGACTATGGCTACACCTTC. Translated: CASSIVANDYGYTF. The rearrangement links TRBV19 to TRBJ1-2; D gene uncertain. CDR1 and CDR2 from the germline V gene are LNHDA and SQIVND (reference sequence). The CDR3 consists of 14 residues. The V and J ends lost 1 base and 3 bases respectively, with 9 bases between them.

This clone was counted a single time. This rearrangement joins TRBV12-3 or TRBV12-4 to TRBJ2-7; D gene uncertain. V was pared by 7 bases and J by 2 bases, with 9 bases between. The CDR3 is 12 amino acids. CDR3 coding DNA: TGTGCCAGCATGGACCACCCCTACGAGCAGTACTTC. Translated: CASMDHPYEQYF.

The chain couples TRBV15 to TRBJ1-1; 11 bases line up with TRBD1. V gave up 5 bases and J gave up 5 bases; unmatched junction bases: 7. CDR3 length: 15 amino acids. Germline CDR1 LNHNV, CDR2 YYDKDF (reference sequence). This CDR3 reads CATSPGGQGGTEAFF. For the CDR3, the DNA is TGTGCCACCAGCCCTGGGGGACAGGGGGGAACTGAAGCTTTCTTT. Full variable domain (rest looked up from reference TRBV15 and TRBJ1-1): DAMVIQNPRYQVTQFGKPVTLSCSQTLNHNVMYWYQQKSSQAPKLLFHYYDKDFNNEADTPDNFQSRRPNTSFCFLDIRSPGLGDTAMYLCATSPGGQGGTEAFFGQGTRLTVV.

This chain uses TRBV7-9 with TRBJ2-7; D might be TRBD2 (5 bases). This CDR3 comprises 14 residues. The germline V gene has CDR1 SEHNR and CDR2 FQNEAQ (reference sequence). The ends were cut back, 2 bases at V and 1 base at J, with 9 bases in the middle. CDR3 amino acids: CASSLTGNSYEQYF. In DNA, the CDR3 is TGTGCCAGCAGCTTAACGGGAAATTCCTACGAGCAGTACTTC.

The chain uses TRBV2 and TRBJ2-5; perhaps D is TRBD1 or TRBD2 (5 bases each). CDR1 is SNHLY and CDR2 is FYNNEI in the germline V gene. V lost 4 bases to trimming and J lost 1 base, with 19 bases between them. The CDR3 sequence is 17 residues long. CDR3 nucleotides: TGTGCCAGCAGTGGGGTTAAGGACACTGGGGGCCAAGAGACCCAGTACTTC. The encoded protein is CASSGVKDTGGQETQYF.